These T cell receptor beta chains were read from a single sample in a study of OX40 agonist ivuxolimab in advanced cancers. Some clones are missing from TCRdb's copy, which holds only in-frame ones; the method was immunoSEQ multiplex PCR. The sample holds approximately 43,000 clones, 85% seen once. The source was CD4+ or CD8+ T cells sorted from blood, collected in a trial of the OX40 agonist ivuxolimab. Source of these receptors: an adult with an advanced solid tumor such as melanoma, head and neck, liver or kidney cancer. CDR3s include the opening cysteine and the closing phenylalanine or tryptophan. The order of the fields is J gene, D gene, CDR3 length, V gene, clone size, CDR3 DNA, CDR3 protein. D genes are given only for firm matches. Expanded clones are given a class, and other clones once, few, many or no size at all.

j_call: TRBJ2-1; d_call: .; cdr3_length: 14; v_call: TRBV2; clone_size: .; cdr3_nt: TGTGCCAGCATGGACCGGGACTCCCTCAATGAGCAGTTCTTC; cdr3_aa: CASMDRDSLNEQFF
j_call: TRBJ2-3; d_call: .; cdr3_length: 13; v_call: TRBV11-3; clone_size: .; cdr3_nt: TGTGCCAGCAGCTTAATTCGGACAGATACGCAGTATTTT; cdr3_aa: CASSLIRTDTQYF
j_call: TRBJ2-7; d_call: .; cdr3_length: 10; v_call: TRBV19; clone_size: .; cdr3_nt: TGTGCCAGTAGTCGCCACGAGCAGTACTTC; cdr3_aa: CASSRHEQYF
j_call: TRBJ2-7; d_call: .; cdr3_length: 15; v_call: TRBV7-2; clone_size: once; cdr3_nt: TGTGCCAGCAGCCCCCACGGTGGGTCCTGGTACGAGCAGTACTTC; cdr3_aa: CASSPHGGSWYEQYF
j_call: TRBJ2-1; d_call: TRBD2; cdr3_length: 13; v_call: TRBV6-1; clone_size: .; cdr3_nt: TGTGCCAGCAGCCCAGCGGGAGAAAATGAGCAGTTCTTC; cdr3_aa: CASSPAGENEQFF
j_call: TRBJ2-1; d_call: TRBD1; cdr3_length: 13; v_call: TRBV2; clone_size: .; cdr3_nt: TGTGCCCGACGGGGACAGGGTCGCAATGAGCAGTTCTTC; cdr3_aa: CARRGQGRNEQFF
j_call: TRBJ2-4; d_call: .; cdr3_length: 16; v_call: TRBV15; clone_size: once; cdr3_nt: TGTGCCACTGCAGAGGAGGGCGCGGGGGCCAAAAACATTCAGTACTTC; cdr3_aa: CATAEEGAGAKNIQYF
j_call: TRBJ2-1; d_call: .; cdr3_length: 14; v_call: TRBV6-4; clone_size: .; cdr3_nt: TGTGCCAGCAGTGACCTCAGGAAGCAGAATGAGCAGTTCTTC; cdr3_aa: CASSDLRKQNEQFF
j_call: TRBJ2-3; d_call: TRBD2; cdr3_length: 15; v_call: TRBV7-3; clone_size: .; cdr3_nt: TGTGCCAGCAGCCCGGGACTAGCGGGATTTGATACGCAGTATTTT; cdr3_aa: CASSPGLAGFDTQYF
j_call: TRBJ2-7; d_call: TRBD2; cdr3_length: 14; v_call: TRBV6-1; clone_size: .; cdr3_nt: TGTGCCAGCAGTGGTAGCGGGAGGGGTTACGAGCAGTACTTC; cdr3_aa: CASSGSGRGYEQYF
j_call: TRBJ2-1; d_call: .; cdr3_length: 14; v_call: TRBV7-9; clone_size: .; cdr3_nt: TGTGCCAGCAGCGGGTGGACTAGGGGGAATGAGCAGTTCTTC; cdr3_aa: CASSGWTRGNEQFF
j_call: TRBJ2-5; d_call: TRBD2; cdr3_length: 17; v_call: TRBV7-2; clone_size: .; cdr3_nt: TGTGCCAGCAGCGCTTATCGGGGACGGACGGGGGGAGAGACCCAGTACTTC; cdr3_aa: CASSAYRGRTGGETQYF
j_call: TRBJ2-1; d_call: .; cdr3_length: 16; v_call: TRBV4-1; clone_size: .; cdr3_nt: TGCGCCAGCAGCCAAGTAAGGGCGAGCTCCTACAATGAGCAGTTCTTC; cdr3_aa: CASSQVRASSYNEQFF
j_call: TRBJ2-7; d_call: .; cdr3_length: 14; v_call: TRBV28; clone_size: .; cdr3_nt: TGTGCCAGCAGTTTCGAGGGAAGGACCTACGAGCAGTACTTC; cdr3_aa: CASSFEGRTYEQYF
j_call: TRBJ2-7; d_call: TRBD2; cdr3_length: 14; v_call: TRBV29-1; clone_size: .; cdr3_nt: TGCAGCGTTGCGCCTCGACTAGCGGATTACGAGCAGTACTTC; cdr3_aa: CSVAPRLADYEQYF
j_call: TRBJ2-5; d_call: TRBD2; cdr3_length: 14; v_call: TRBV10-3; clone_size: .; cdr3_nt: TGTGCCATCGCCGCCGGGACTAGCACTGAGACCCAGTACTTC; cdr3_aa: CAIAAGTSTETQYF
j_call: TRBJ1-1; d_call: TRBD1; cdr3_length: 14; v_call: TRBV2; clone_size: .; cdr3_nt: TGTGCCAGCACCTTAGACAGGGCTACCCTTGAAGCTTTCTTT; cdr3_aa: CASTLDRATLEAFF
j_call: TRBJ2-5; d_call: TRBD2; cdr3_length: 13; v_call: TRBV10-2; clone_size: .; cdr3_nt: TGCGCCAGCAGGCTAGCGGGAAAGGAGACCCAGTACTTC; cdr3_aa: CASRLAGKETQYF
j_call: TRBJ1-2; d_call: .; cdr3_length: 12; v_call: TRBV5-1; clone_size: .; cdr3_nt: TGCGCCAGCAGAGAATCCGATCGGACGCCTCTCTTC; cdr3_aa: CASRESDRTPLF
j_call: TRBJ2-5; d_call: TRBD1; cdr3_length: 13; v_call: TRBV7-9; clone_size: .; cdr3_nt: TGTGCCAGCAGCGACAGGGGCCAAGAGACCCAGTACTTC; cdr3_aa: CASSDRGQETQYF
j_call: TRBJ2-6; d_call: .; cdr3_length: 18; v_call: TRBV19; clone_size: .; cdr3_nt: TGTGCCAGTAGTATTGGGATGGGACCTTTCTCTGGGGCCAACGTCCTGACTTTC; cdr3_aa: CASSIGMGPFSGANVLTF
j_call: TRBJ2-6; d_call: .; cdr3_length: 18; v_call: TRBV27; clone_size: .; cdr3_nt: TGTGCCAGCAGTTTATCGAGTCAGGGTATGAACGGGGCCAACGTCCTGACTTTC; cdr3_aa: CASSLSSQGMNGANVLTF
j_call: TRBJ2-7; d_call: TRBD2; cdr3_length: 15; v_call: TRBV5-5; clone_size: .; cdr3_nt: TGTGCCAGCAGCTTGGGTAGCGGGAGGTTCTACGAGCAGTACTTC; cdr3_aa: CASSLGSGRFYEQYF
j_call: TRBJ1-5; d_call: .; cdr3_length: 14; v_call: TRBV4-1; clone_size: .; cdr3_nt: TGCGCCAGCAGCCAAGAAATAGGGCTTCAGCCCCAGCATTTT; cdr3_aa: CASSQEIGLQPQHF
j_call: TRBJ2-6; d_call: .; cdr3_length: 20; v_call: TRBV21-1; clone_size: .; cdr3_nt: TGTGCCAGCAGCAAAGTCCGCTGGGGGGCTCTCCACTCTGGGGCCAACGTCCTGACTTTC; cdr3_aa: CASSKVRWGALHSGANVLTF
j_call: TRBJ2-7; d_call: .; cdr3_length: 13; v_call: TRBV19; clone_size: .; cdr3_nt: TGTGCCAGTAGTATTTTCCATACCTACGAGCAGTACTTC; cdr3_aa: CASSIFHTYEQYF
j_call: TRBJ1-5; d_call: .; cdr3_length: 14; v_call: TRBV14; clone_size: .; cdr3_nt: TGTGCCAGCAGCCAAGCGGGCGCCGGACAGCCCCAGCATTTT; cdr3_aa: CASSQAGAGQPQHF
j_call: TRBJ2-1; d_call: .; cdr3_length: 14; v_call: TRBV5-6; clone_size: .; cdr3_nt: TGTGCCAGCAGCTTGGGAGGCTGGTACAATGAGCAGTTCTTC; cdr3_aa: CASSLGGWYNEQFF
j_call: TRBJ2-3; d_call: .; cdr3_length: 13; v_call: TRBV6-4; clone_size: .; cdr3_nt: TGTGCCAGCAGTGCCAGGGATGAGGGTACGCAGTATTTT; cdr3_aa: CASSARDEGTQYF
j_call: TRBJ1-5; d_call: .; cdr3_length: 13; v_call: TRBV7-8; clone_size: .; cdr3_nt: TGTGCCAGCAGCTTAAGACAGAATCAGCCCCAGCATTTT; cdr3_aa: CASSLRQNQPQHF
j_call: TRBJ1-2; d_call: .; cdr3_length: 13; v_call: TRBV29-1; clone_size: .; cdr3_nt: TGCAGCGTTGAAAAGACCACTAACTATGGCTACACCTTC; cdr3_aa: CSVEKTTNYGYTF
j_call: TRBJ2-6; d_call: .; cdr3_length: 17; v_call: TRBV5-5; clone_size: .; cdr3_nt: TGTGCCAGCAGCTTGGGCCCGGGGAACTCTGGGGCCAACGTCCTGACTTTC; cdr3_aa: CASSLGPGNSGANVLTF
j_call: TRBJ2-7; d_call: .; cdr3_length: 15; v_call: TRBV4-1; clone_size: .; cdr3_nt: TGCGCCAGCAGCCAAGGCTGGACAGATAAAGACGAGCAGTACTTC; cdr3_aa: CASSQGWTDKDEQYF
j_call: TRBJ2-7; d_call: .; cdr3_length: 13; v_call: TRBV6-5; clone_size: .; cdr3_nt: TGTGCCAGCAAGGGGTTGGGGCCCTACGAGCAGTACTTC; cdr3_aa: CASKGLGPYEQYF
j_call: TRBJ2-1; d_call: .; cdr3_length: 16; v_call: TRBV7-6; clone_size: .; cdr3_nt: TGTGCCAGCAGCTTAGTCGGTGCAGGGTCCCTCAATGAGCAGTTCTTC; cdr3_aa: CASSLVGAGSLNEQFF
j_call: TRBJ2-7; d_call: .; cdr3_length: 14; v_call: TRBV5-6; clone_size: .; cdr3_nt: TGTGCCAGCAGCTTAAAACGAGGTACTTACGAGCAGTACTTC; cdr3_aa: CASSLKRGTYEQYF
j_call: TRBJ1-5; d_call: TRBD1; cdr3_length: 13; v_call: TRBV11-2; clone_size: .; cdr3_nt: TGTGCCAGCAGCCTGGACAGGGATCAGCCCCAGCATTTT; cdr3_aa: CASSLDRDQPQHF
j_call: TRBJ2-1; d_call: .; cdr3_length: 16; v_call: TRBV12-2; clone_size: .; cdr3_nt: TGTGCAAGTCGCTCCCCTGCGGCGGGAGGGCCAGAAGAGCAGTTCTTC; cdr3_aa: CASRSPAAGGPEEQFF
j_call: TRBJ2-4; d_call: .; cdr3_length: 13; v_call: TRBV7-9; clone_size: few; cdr3_nt: TGTGCCAGCAGGCATAAGCATGAGGACATTCAGTACTTC; cdr3_aa: CASRHKHEDIQYF
j_call: TRBJ2-7; d_call: TRBD1; cdr3_length: 18; v_call: TRBV28; clone_size: once; cdr3_nt: TGTGCCAGCACCCCATCACCGGGACAGGGAGGTAGGGCCTACGAGCAGTACTTC; cdr3_aa: CASTPSPGQGGRAYEQYF
j_call: TRBJ2-2; d_call: .; cdr3_length: 14; v_call: TRBV7-2; clone_size: .; cdr3_nt: TGTGCCAGCAGCTTAGATTATCACACCGGGGAGCTGTTTTTT; cdr3_aa: CASSLDYHTGELFF
j_call: TRBJ2-2; d_call: TRBD2; cdr3_length: 16; v_call: TRBV9; clone_size: .; cdr3_nt: TGTGCCAGCAGCGTAGATCAGACTAGCGGGATCGGGGAGCTGTTTTTT; cdr3_aa: CASSVDQTSGIGELFF
j_call: TRBJ1-3; d_call: .; cdr3_length: 15; v_call: TRBV6-5; clone_size: .; cdr3_nt: TGTGCCAGCAGTTACTCGGTAGGAGCTGGAAACACCATATATTTT; cdr3_aa: CASSYSVGAGNTIYF
j_call: TRBJ2-7; d_call: TRBD1; cdr3_length: 13; v_call: TRBV18; clone_size: .; cdr3_nt: TGTGCCAGCTCACCCGGGACAGGGGGCGAGCAGTACTTC; cdr3_aa: CASSPGTGGEQYF
j_call: TRBJ1-2; d_call: .; cdr3_length: 13; v_call: TRBV10-3; clone_size: .; cdr3_nt: TGTGCCATCACCCCCTCGGGGGGAAGCCTCTACACCTTC; cdr3_aa: CAITPSGGSLYTF
j_call: TRBJ2-1; d_call: TRBD2; cdr3_length: 16; v_call: TRBV10-3; clone_size: .; cdr3_nt: TGTGCCATCAGTACCCAACTAGCGGGAGACGGGGATGAGCAGTTCTTC; cdr3_aa: CAISTQLAGDGDEQFF
j_call: TRBJ2-5; d_call: .; cdr3_length: 14; v_call: TRBV7-2; clone_size: .; cdr3_nt: TGTGCCAGCAGCTTGACTAGTACCGGGGAGACCCAGTACTTC; cdr3_aa: CASSLTSTGETQYF
j_call: TRBJ2-7; d_call: .; cdr3_length: 15; v_call: TRBV4-1; clone_size: medium-sized; cdr3_nt: TGCGCCAGCAGCCACTCGGCAGGGGGGGCGGACGAGCAGTACTTC; cdr3_aa: CASSHSAGGADEQYF
j_call: TRBJ2-1; d_call: TRBD2; cdr3_length: 15; v_call: TRBV5-1; clone_size: .; cdr3_nt: TGCGCCAGCAGGGAGGGAGGGACCATCTACAATGAGCAGTTCTTC; cdr3_aa: CASREGGTIYNEQFF
j_call: TRBJ2-1; d_call: TRBD1; cdr3_length: 18; v_call: TRBV30; clone_size: .; cdr3_nt: TGTGCCTGGAGTGTACTGCCGACAGGGGGTATCCCCTACAATGAGCAGTTCTTC; cdr3_aa: CAWSVLPTGGIPYNEQFF
j_call: TRBJ2-5; d_call: TRBD2; cdr3_length: 15; v_call: TRBV2; clone_size: .; cdr3_nt: TGTGCCAGCAGTGACCTCGGGACTAGCGCAGAGACCCAGTACTTC; cdr3_aa: CASSDLGTSAETQYF
j_call: TRBJ2-2; d_call: .; cdr3_length: 14; v_call: TRBV19; clone_size: .; cdr3_nt: TGTGCCAGTAGAGCAGATTTGGACACCGGGGAGCTGTTTTTT; cdr3_aa: CASRADLDTGELFF